Following are 20 T cell receptor beta chains from one sample sequenced in a study of shared clonotypes between healthy human individuals. Clones were read by immunoSEQ multiplex PCR, and TCRdb kept only the in-frame ones, dropping some. The table includes about 1.5 million clones, about 96% detected once. Sequenced sample: naive CD4+ T cells sorted from blood. As to subset: CD45RA+ positively selected. The receptors were gathered from a man aged 25-40 years in good health.

This CDR3 reads CASSVEGAGPAHTNTQYF. In DNA, the CDR3 is TGTGCCAGCAGCGTAGAAGGAGCGGGACCTGCCCACACGAATACGCAGTATTTT. The chain links TRBV9 to TRBJ2-3, with 7 bases that match TRBD2. V was clipped by 0 bases and J by 7 bases; unmatched bases: 17. The CDR3 length is 18 residues. CDR1 and CDR2 from the germline V gene are SGDLS and YYNGEE. Combining the CDR3 with reference TRBV9 and TRBJ2-3 gives the whole variable domain DSGVTQTPKHLITATGQRVTLRCSPRSGDLSVYWYQQSLDQGLQFLIQYYNGEERAKGNILERFSAQQFPDLHSELNLSSLELGDSALYFCASSVEGAGPAHTNTQYFGPGTRLTVL.

The V and J genes are TRBV4-3 and TRBJ2-1; a weak D match, TRBD1 (5 bases). Germline CDR1 is LGHNA and CDR2 is YSLEER. The CDR3 is made up of 15 amino acids. V was cut by 5 bases and J by 5 bases, with 16 bases left in between. CDR3 region: CASSTRVTANNEQFF. The CDR3 nucleotides read TGCGCCAGCAGCACACGGGTGACAGCCAACAATGAGCAGTTCTTC.

V usage is TRBV10-2 and J usage is TRBJ2-3; 10 bases line up with TRBD2. Germline CDR1 WSHSY, CDR2 SAAADI. V dropped 8 bases and J dropped 5; count of bases not matched to a gene: 10. The CDR3 spans 15 residues. CDR3 nucleotides: TGCGCCAGCTCGCTAGCGGGAGTGGGGGGAGATACGCAGTATTTT. It encodes CASSLAGVGGDTQYF.

V gene TRBV5-1 combines with J gene TRBJ2-5; TRBD1 agrees at 9 bases. The CDR3 covers 15 residues. Germline trimming cut 3 bases from V and 1 base from J; bases unmatched to any gene: 4. Germline V lookup: CDR1 SGHRS, CDR2 YFSETQ. CDR3 sequence reads: CASSYGDRAQETQYF. The CDR3 nucleotides are TGCGCCAGCAGCTACGGGGACAGGGCCCAAGAGACCCAGTACTTC.

This chain uses TRBV5-1 with TRBJ2-7, with 9 bases aligning to TRBD1. Germline CDR1 reads SGHRS; CDR2 reads YFSETQ. J gave up 5 bases and V 0 bases, and 15 bases lay outside the gene matches. The CDR3 consists of 18 residues. For the CDR3, the DNA is TGCGCCAGCAGCTTGGCCTGGGTGGGGGACAGGGATAGACACGAGCAGTACTTC. It yields the protein CASSLAWVGDRDRHEQYF.

V is TRBV4-3 and J is TRBJ2-7; D is ambiguous. CDR1 and CDR2 (germline): LGHNA, YSLEER. The CDR3 is 14 residues long. The germline V and J ends were trimmed by 1 base and 2 bases, with 9 bases remaining between them. CDR3 sequence: CASSQGPATYEQYF. The CDR3 DNA is TGCGCCAGCAGCCAAGGCCCTGCAACCTACGAGCAGTACTTC.

For this clone: Other DNA variants within this sample encode the same CDR3. The chain employs TRBV18 and TRBJ2-7; D is possibly TRBD1 (5 bases). Germline V CDR1 and CDR2: KGHSH, LQKENI. The CDR3 sequence is 12 residues long. The germline V and J ends were trimmed by 5 bases and 3 bases, with 8 bases remaining between them. The CDR3 protein is CASSSDSYEQYF. Here the CDR3 DNA reads TGTGCCAGCTCATCAGACAGCTACGAGCAGTACTTC. Full variable domain (remainder filled in from reference TRBV18 and TRBJ2-7): NAGVMQNPRHLVRRRGQEARLRCSPMKGHSHVYWYRQLPEEGLKFMVYLQKENIIDESGMPKERFSAEFPKEGPSILRIQQVVRGDSAAYFCASSSDSYEQYFGPGTRLTVT.

This rearrangement joins TRBV5-1 to TRBJ1-1, with a weak D call TRBD1 (5 bases). This CDR3 region has 15 residues. The germline gives CDR1 SGHRS, CDR2 YFSETQ. Deletions cut 0 bases from V and 4 bases from J, with 13 bases between. The CDR3 region has the DNA TGCGCCAGCAGCTTGGGGGATTGGGGGAGCACTGAAGCTTTCTTT. This sequence encodes CASSLGDWGSTEAFF.

The J gene is TRBJ2-3, the V gene TRBV5-1; 7 nucleotides align to TRBD1. CDR1 is SGHRS and CDR2 is YFSETQ in the germline V gene. The V gene end was trimmed by 4 bases and the J gene end by 2 bases; junction bases not matched to a gene: 7. This CDR3 region has 15 residues. In DNA, the CDR3 is TGCGCCAGCAGCGCCTGGGACAGCTTCACAGATACGCAGTATTTT. It codes for CASSAWDSFTDTQYF.

V is TRBV10-2 and J is TRBJ1-5, with D perhaps matching TRBD1 (6 bases). The CDR3 totals 15 residues. Germline lookup yields CDR1 WSHSY and CDR2 SAAADI. V lost 4 bases and J 4 bases, leaving 14 bases between the germline ends. In DNA, the CDR3 is TGCGCCAGCAGTGTCTCTGGGGGCAGGAATCAGCCCCAGCATTTT. Its translation: CASSVSGGRNQPQHF.

This clone was seen once. This rearrangement joins TRBV5-5 to TRBJ2-4; 9 bases line up with TRBD1. CDR1 and CDR2 from the germline V gene are SGHKS and YYEKEE (reference sequence). The CDR3 spans 13 residues. The junction had 5 bases not matched to a gene; V was cut back by 4 bases and J by 9 bases. The CDR3 DNA sequence: TGTGCCAGCAGCAGGGACAGGGTTGTCATTCAGTACTTC. Protein sequence: CASSRDRVVIQYF.

The rearrangement joins TRBV2 to TRBJ2-3, with 9 bases identical to TRBD2. J gave up 2 bases and V 6 bases, and 6 bases lay outside the gene matches. In germline, CDR1 is SNHLY, CDR2 FYNNEI. The CDR3 has 15 amino acids. Written as DNA, the CDR3 is TGTGCCAGCAGGGCCCTAGCGGGATTCACAGATACGCAGTATTTT. This sequence encodes CASRALAGFTDTQYF.

The genes are TRBV27 and TRBJ2-7; D is unresolved. Germline V gene sequence: CDR1 MNHEY, CDR2 SMNVEV (reference sequence). This CDR3 comprises 12 residues. Trimming removed 8 bases from V and 12 bases from J, with 20 bases in between. CDR3: CASGPTTKIGYF. For the CDR3, the DNA is TGTGCCAGCGGGCCCACGACGAAAATTGGGTACTTC.

The chain recombines TRBV5-5 with TRBJ2-1; D remains ambiguous. V gave up 0 bases and J gave up 5 bases, with 9 bases separating them. This CDR3 is built from 14 residues. Germline CDR1 SGHKS, CDR2 YYEKEE (reference sequence). The CDR3 protein is CASSLEVFNNEQFF. CDR3 coding DNA: TGTGCCAGCAGCTTGGAGGTGTTCAACAATGAGCAGTTCTTC.

The chain couples TRBV28 to TRBJ1-1; D might be TRBD1 (5 bases). The ends were cut back, 1 base at V and 10 bases at J, with 16 bases in the middle. In germline, CDR1 is MDHEN, CDR2 SYDVKM. The CDR3 has 14 residues. CDR3 amino acids: CASSLSPGGSGAFF. CDR3 sequence (DNA): TGTGCCAGCAGTTTATCGCCCGGGGGATCGGGAGCTTTCTTT.

This rearrangement joins TRBV5-3 to TRBJ2-3; D unclear. TRBV5-3 has ORF status, its function being uncertain. The CDR3 covers 13 residues. The V gene lost 3 bases and the J gene lost 0 bases, with 5 bases spanning the gap. DNA of the CDR3: TGTGCCAGAAGCTCCTACAGCACAGATACGCAGTATTTT. Residues: CARSSYSTDTQYF.

The V call is TRBV5-1, the J call TRBJ2-2; D is ambiguous. From germline, CDR1 is SGHRS and CDR2 YFSETQ. This CDR3 region has 15 residues. V was pared by 1 base and J by 4 bases, with 11 bases between. In DNA, the CDR3 is TGCGCCAGCAGCTTGTCTCCGGTGAGCACCGGGGAGCTGTTTTTT. It is translated as CASSLSPVSTGELFF.

The chain links TRBV6-6 to TRBJ1-5; D is undetermined. The length of the CDR3 is 14 residues. The V end lost 7 bases, the J end lost 7 bases, and 17 bases lay between the germline ends. The germline gives CDR1 MNHNY, CDR2 SVGAGI (reference sequence). The CDR3 is CASTFSQLGQPQHF. The DNA of the CDR3 is TGTGCCAGCACCTTCTCCCAGTTAGGGCAGCCCCAGCATTTT.

The J gene is TRBJ2-7, the V gene TRBV5-4; weak D call: TRBD2 (7 bases). This CDR3 spans 15 amino acids. Germline CDR1 and CDR2: SGHNT and YYREEE (reference sequence). Trimming stripped 3 bases from V and 5 bases from J, with 18 bases between. As DNA, the CDR3 is TGTGCCAGCAGCTCGGGGGCGGGAGAGGGAGACGAGCAGTACTTC. It is translated as CASSSGAGEGDEQYF.

The chain uses TRBV19 and TRBJ1-1; a weak D match, TRBD1 (5 bases). The CDR3 extends over 12 amino acids. The germline V gene encodes CDR1 LNHDA and CDR2 SQIVND (reference sequence). V lost 9 bases and J lost 2, with 10 bases in between. CDR3 in DNA: TGTGCCAGCCAACAGGCAAACACTGAAGCTTTCTTT. Its protein is CASQQANTEAFF. Full variable domain (outside the CDR3, taken from reference TRBV19 and TRBJ1-1): DGGITQSPKYLFRKEGQNVTLSCEQNLNHDAMYWYRQDPGQGLRLIYYSQIVNDFQKGDIAEGYSVSREKKESFPLTVTSAQKNPTAFYLCASQQANTEAFFGQGTRLTVV.